The present entry profiles one TCR beta chain with its context. Germline assignment: CDR1 MNHEY and CDR2 SVGAGI. The CDR3 has 14 residues. With 4 bases clipped from V and 1 base from J, the junction kept 3 bases outside the gene matches. The record originates from a study of shared clonotypes between healthy human individuals. An assay was performed, and its level was deep. Clones were sequenced by immunoSEQ multiplex PCR, and TCRdb holds only the in-frame ones, with some missing. The repertoire holds approximately 350,000 clones, with about 96% as singletons. The chain couples TRBV6-5 to TRBJ1-1, with 7 bases aligning to TRBD1. The source material was memory CD8+ T cells sorted from blood. This sample's subset: CD45RO+ cells pooled with CCR7-negative TemRA cells. The origin of this receptor is a man aged 30-40 years in good health. The CDR3 protein is CASSFRQGNTEAFF. CDR3 DNA: TGTGCCAGCAGTTTTAGACAGGGGAACACTGAAGCTTTCTTT.